This paragraph covers one T cell receptor beta chain sequence. Antigen specificity is unknown. This sample is drawn from a study of Ad26.COV2.S vaccination and SARS-CoV-2 variants. General observations from the study: It was reported that spike-specific CD8+ and CD4+ T cell responses were substantially broad after vaccination. Placebo and vaccine recipients had non-spike TCR breadth that was similar. Total responses of T cells may have been underestimated by the analyses of TCR breadth and depth.

Profiling relied on immunoSEQ multiplex PCR, and the TCRdb table lists in-frame clones only, not all of them. The sample lists some 640,000 clones; roughly nine tenths were seen once. As for treatment: some 20 received Ad26.COV2.S at low or high dose, single or two shots; 5 received placebo; per-sample allocation not given. Collection of samples fell on day 63 after the first vaccine or placebo injection. In Boston, an adult donor aged 18-55 years took part. The specimen comprised peripheral blood, sampled in a trial of Ad26.COV2.S vaccine versus placebo. This clonotype was obtained from a person aged 18 to 65 who received the Ad26.COV2.S COVID-19 vaccine or a placebo.

CDR3 nucleotide sequence: TGTGCCAGCAGCGGCGACACCTACGAGCAGTACTTC. Its protein product is CASSGDTYEQYF. The V gene is TRBV9, the J gene TRBJ2-7; D gene uncertain. Germline values: CDR1 SGDLS, CDR2 YYNGEE. Trimming removed 3 bases at V and 2 bases at J, with 6 bases between. The CDR3 contains 12 residues.